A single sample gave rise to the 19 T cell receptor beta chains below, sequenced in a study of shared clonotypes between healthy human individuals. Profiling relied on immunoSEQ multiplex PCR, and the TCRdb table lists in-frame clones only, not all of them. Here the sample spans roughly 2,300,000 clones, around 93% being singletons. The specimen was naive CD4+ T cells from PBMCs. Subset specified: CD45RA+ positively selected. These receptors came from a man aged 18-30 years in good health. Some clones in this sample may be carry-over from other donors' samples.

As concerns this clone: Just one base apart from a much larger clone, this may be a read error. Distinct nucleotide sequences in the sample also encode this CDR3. Here the CDR3 reads CASSLDQETQYF. The CDR3 coding sequence is TGCGCCAGCAGCTTGGACCAGGAGACCCAGTACTTC. The chain is built from TRBV5-1 and TRBJ2-5, with D uncertain. CDR1 is SGHRS, CDR2 YFSETQ, per germline. The CDR3 loop spans 12 amino acids. Drawing the rest from reference TRBV5-1 and TRBJ2-5, the complete variable domain is KAGVTQTPRYLIKTRGQQVTLSCSPISGHRSVSWYQQTPGQGLQFLFEYFSETQRNKGNFPGRFSGRQFSNSRSEMNVSTLELGDSALYLCASSLDQETQYFGPGTRLLVL.

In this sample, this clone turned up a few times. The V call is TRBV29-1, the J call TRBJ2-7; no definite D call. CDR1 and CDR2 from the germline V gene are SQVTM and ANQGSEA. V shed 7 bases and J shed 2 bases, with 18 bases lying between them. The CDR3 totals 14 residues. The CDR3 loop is CSAHTKGLPYEQYF. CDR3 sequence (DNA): TGCAGCGCTCATACTAAAGGGCTACCCTACGAGCAGTACTTC.

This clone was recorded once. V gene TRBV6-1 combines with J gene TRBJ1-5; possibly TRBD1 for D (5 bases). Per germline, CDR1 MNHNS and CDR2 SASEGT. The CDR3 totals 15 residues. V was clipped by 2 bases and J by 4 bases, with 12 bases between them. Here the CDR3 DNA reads TGTGCCAGCAGTGAAAGCCCCCAGGGAAATCAGCCCCAGCATTTT. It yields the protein CASSESPQGNQPQHF.

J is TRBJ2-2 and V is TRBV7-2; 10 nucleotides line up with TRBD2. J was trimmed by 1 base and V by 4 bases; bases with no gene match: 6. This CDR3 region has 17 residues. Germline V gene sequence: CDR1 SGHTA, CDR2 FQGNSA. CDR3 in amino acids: CASSSKASGRNTGELFF. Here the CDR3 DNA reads TGTGCCAGCAGCTCGAAGGCTAGCGGGAGGAACACCGGGGAGCTGTTTTTT.

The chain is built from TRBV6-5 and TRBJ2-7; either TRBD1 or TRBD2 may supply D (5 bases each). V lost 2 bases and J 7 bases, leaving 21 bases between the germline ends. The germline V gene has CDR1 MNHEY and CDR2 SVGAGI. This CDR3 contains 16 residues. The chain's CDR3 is CASSYAVPGRLPEQYF. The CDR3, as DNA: TGTGCCAGCAGTTACGCCGTCCCGGGACGTTTACCTGAGCAGTACTTC.

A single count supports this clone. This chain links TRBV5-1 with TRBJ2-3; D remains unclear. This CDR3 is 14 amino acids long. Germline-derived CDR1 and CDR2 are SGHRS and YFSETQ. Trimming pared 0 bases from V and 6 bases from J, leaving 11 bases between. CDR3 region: CASSLAPRTDTQYF. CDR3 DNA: TGCGCCAGCAGCTTGGCCCCCAGGACGGATACGCAGTATTTT.

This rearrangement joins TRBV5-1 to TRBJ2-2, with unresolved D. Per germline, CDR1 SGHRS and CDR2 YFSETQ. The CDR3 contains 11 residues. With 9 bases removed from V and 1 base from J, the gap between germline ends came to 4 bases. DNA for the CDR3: TGCGCCACCAAGAACACCGGGGAGCTGTTTTTT. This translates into CATKNTGELFF.

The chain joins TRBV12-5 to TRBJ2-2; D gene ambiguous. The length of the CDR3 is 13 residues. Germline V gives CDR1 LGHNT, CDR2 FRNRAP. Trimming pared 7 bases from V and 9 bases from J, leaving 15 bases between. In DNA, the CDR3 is TGTGCTAGTGCGGAAGACGGTTACCGGGAGCTGTTTTTT. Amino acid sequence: CASAEDGYRELFF.

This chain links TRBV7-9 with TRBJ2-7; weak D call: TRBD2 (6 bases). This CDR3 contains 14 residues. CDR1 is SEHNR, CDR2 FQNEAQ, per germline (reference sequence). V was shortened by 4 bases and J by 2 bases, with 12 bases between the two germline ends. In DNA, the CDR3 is TGTGCCAGCAGCTCATCCCCGGGGGCCTACGAGCAGTACTTC. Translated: CASSSSPGAYEQYF.

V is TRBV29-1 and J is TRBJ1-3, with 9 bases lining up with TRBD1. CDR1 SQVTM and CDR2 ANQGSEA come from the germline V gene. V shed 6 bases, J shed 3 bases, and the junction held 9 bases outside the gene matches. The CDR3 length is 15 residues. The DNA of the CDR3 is TGCAGCGTGGGGGGGACAGGGAATTATGGAAACACCATATATTTT. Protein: CSVGGTGNYGNTIYF.

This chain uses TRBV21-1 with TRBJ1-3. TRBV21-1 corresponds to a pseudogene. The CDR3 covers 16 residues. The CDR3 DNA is TGTGCCAGCCCCAAACCGAAGTTATACTCTGGAAACACCATATATTTT. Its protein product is CASPKPKLYSGNTIYF.

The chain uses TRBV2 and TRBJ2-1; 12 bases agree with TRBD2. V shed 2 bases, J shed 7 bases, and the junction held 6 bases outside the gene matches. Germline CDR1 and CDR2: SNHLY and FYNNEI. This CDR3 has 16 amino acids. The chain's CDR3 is CASSETGLAGRNEQFF. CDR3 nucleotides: TGTGCCAGCAGTGAAACCGGACTAGCGGGAAGAAATGAGCAGTTCTTC.

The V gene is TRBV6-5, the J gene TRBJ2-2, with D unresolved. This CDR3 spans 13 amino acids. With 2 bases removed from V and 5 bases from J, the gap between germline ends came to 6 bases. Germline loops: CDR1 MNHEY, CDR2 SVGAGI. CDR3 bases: TGTGCCAGCAGTTACCAATTAACCGGGGAGCTGTTTTTT. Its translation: CASSYQLTGELFF.

This chain's CDR3 is CASSRGAGPGGIQYF. In DNA, the CDR3 is TGCGCCAGCAGTAGGGGGGCCGGGCCTGGGGGCATTCAGTACTTC. This chain uses TRBV5-1 with TRBJ2-4; D may correspond to TRBD1 or TRBD2 (6 bases each). CDR1 and CDR2 (germline): SGHRS, YFSETQ. The CDR3 has 15 residues. Between the trimmed V and J ends, which lost 5 bases and 9 bases, there was a span of 21 bases.

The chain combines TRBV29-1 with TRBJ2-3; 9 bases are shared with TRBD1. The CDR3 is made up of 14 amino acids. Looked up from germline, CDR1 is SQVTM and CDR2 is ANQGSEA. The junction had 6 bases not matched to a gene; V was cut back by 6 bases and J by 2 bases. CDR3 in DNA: TGCAGCGTCTCGACAGGGGGGGACACAGATACGCAGTATTTT. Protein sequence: CSVSTGGDTDTQYF.

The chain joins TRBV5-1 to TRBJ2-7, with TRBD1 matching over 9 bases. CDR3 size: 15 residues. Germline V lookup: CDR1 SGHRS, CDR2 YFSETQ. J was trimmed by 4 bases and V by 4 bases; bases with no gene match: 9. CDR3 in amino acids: CASSLGGQGLYEQYF. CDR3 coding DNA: TGCGCCAGCAGCCTGGGGGGACAGGGATTGTACGAGCAGTACTTC.

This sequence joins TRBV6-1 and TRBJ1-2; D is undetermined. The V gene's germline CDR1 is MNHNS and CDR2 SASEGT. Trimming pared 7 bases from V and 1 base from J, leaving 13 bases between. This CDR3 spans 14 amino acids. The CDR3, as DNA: TGTGCCAGCATCCCAACCCCCAATAACTATGGCTACACCTTC. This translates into CASIPTPNNYGYTF.

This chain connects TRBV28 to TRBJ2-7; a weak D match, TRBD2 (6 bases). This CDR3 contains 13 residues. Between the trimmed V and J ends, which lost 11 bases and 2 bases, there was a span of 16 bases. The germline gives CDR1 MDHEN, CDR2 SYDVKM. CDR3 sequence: CAGSREFPYEQYF. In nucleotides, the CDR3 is TGTGCCGGATCCCGGGAGTTCCCCTACGAGCAGTACTTC.

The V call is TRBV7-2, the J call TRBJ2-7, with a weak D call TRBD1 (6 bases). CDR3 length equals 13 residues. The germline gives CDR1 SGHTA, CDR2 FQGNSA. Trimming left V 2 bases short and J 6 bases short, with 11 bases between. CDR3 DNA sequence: TGTGCCAGCAGCTTATCACAGGGTCGCGAGCAGTACTTC. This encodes CASSLSQGREQYF. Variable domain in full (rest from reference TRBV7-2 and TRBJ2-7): GAGVSQSPSNKVTEKGKDVELRCDPISGHTALYWYRQSLGQGLEFLIYFQGNSAPDKSGLPSDRFSAERTGGSVSTLTIQRTQQEDSAVYLCASSLSQGREQYFGPGTRLTVT.